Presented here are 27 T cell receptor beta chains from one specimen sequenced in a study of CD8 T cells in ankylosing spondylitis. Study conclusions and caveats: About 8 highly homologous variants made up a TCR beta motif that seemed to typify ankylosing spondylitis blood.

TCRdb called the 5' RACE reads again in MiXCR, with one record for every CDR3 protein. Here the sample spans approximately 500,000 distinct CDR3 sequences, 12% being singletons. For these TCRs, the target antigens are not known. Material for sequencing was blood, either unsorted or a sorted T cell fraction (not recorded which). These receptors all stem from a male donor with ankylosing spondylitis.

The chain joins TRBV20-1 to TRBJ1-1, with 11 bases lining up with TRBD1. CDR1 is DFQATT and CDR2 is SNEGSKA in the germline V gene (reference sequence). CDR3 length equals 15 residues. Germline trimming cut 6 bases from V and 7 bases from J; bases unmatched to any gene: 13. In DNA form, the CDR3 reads TGCAGTGCGGGCCGGGACAGGGGGTTCGATGGTGAAGCTTTCTTT. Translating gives CSAGRDRGFDGEAFF.

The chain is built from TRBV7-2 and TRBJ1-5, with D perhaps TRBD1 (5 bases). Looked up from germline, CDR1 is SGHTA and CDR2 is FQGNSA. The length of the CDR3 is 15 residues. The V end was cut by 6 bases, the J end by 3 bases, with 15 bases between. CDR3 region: CASRWNGDLNQPQHF. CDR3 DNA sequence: TGTGCCAGCAGGTGGAACGGGGACCTCAATCAGCCCCAGCATTTT.

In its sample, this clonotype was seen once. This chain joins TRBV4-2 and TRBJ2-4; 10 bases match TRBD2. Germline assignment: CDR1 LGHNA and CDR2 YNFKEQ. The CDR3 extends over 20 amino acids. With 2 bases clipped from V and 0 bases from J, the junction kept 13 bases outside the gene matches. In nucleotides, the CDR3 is TGTGCCAGCAGCCAACCTTCTCTAGCGGGAGTTGGTCTAGCCAAAAACATTCAGTACTTC. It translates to CASSQPSLAGVGLAKNIQYF.

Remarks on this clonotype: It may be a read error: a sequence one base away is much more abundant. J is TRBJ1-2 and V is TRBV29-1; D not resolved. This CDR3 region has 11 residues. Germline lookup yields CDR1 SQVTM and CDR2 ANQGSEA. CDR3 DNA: TGCAGCGTTGAAGCCCACTATGACTACACCTTC. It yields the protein CSVEAHYDYTF.

CDR3 bases: TGTGCCACCAGCAGAGGACAGGGGATCTCCGAGCAGTACTTC. It encodes CATSRGQGISEQYF. J is TRBJ2-7 and V is TRBV15; TRBD1 aligns across 8 bases. V was pared by 1 base and J by 6 bases, with 5 bases of the junction left unmatched. Germline V gene sequence: CDR1 LNHNV, CDR2 YYDKDF (reference sequence). CDR3 size: 14 residues. The whole variable domain, remainder taken from reference TRBV15 and TRBJ2-7, is DAMVIQNPRYQVTQFGKPVTLSCSQTLNHNVMYWYQQKSSQAPKLLFHYYDKDFNNEADTPDNFQSRRPNTSFCFLDIRSPGLGDTAMYLCATSRGQGISEQYFGPGTRLTVT.

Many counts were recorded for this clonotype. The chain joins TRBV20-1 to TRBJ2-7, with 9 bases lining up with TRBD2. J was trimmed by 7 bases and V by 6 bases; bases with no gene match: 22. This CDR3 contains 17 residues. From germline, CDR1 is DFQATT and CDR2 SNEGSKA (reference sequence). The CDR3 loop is CSALHRLCGRAEGEQYV. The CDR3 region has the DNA TGCAGTGCCCTTCATAGACTTTGCGGGAGGGCTGAGGGTGAGCAGTACGTC.

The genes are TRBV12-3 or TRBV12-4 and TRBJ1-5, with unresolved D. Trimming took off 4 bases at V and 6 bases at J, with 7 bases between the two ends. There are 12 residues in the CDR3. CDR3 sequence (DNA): TGTGCCAGCAGTTCTCAGTTTCAGCCCCAGCATTTT. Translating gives CASSSQFQPQHF.

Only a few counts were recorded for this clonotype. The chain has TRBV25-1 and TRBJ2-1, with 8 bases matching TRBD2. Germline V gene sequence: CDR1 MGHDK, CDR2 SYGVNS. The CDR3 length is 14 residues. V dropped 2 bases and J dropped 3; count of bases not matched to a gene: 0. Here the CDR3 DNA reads TGTGCCAGCAGTGAAGGGACTAGCTACAATGAGCAGTTCTTC. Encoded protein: CASSEGTSYNEQFF.

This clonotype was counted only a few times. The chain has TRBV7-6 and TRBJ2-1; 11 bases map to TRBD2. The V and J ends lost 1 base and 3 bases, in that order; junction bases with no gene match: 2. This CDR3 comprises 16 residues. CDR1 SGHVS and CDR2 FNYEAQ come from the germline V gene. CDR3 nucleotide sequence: TGTGCCAGCAGCTTAGACGGGACTAGCGGCTACAATGAGCAGTTCTTC. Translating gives CASSLDGTSGYNEQFF.

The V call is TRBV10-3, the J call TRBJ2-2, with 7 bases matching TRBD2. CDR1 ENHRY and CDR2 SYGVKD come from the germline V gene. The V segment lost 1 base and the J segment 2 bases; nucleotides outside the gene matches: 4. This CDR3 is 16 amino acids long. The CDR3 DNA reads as TGTGCCATCAGTGAGTTTGGCGGGAGCAACACCGGGGAGCTGTTTTTT. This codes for CAISEFGGSNTGELFF.

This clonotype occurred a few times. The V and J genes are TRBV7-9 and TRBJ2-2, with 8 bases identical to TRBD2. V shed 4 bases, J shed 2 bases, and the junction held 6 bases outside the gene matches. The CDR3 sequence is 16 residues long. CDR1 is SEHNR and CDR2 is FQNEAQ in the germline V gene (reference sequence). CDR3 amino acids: CASSWGSGRNTGELFF. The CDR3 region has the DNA TGTGCCAGCAGCTGGGGGAGCGGGAGAAACACCGGGGAGCTGTTTTTT. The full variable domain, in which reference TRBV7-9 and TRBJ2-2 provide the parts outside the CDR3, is DTGVSQNPRHKITKRGQNVTFRCDPISEHNRLYWYRQTLGQGPEFLTYFQNEAQLEKSRLLSDRFSAERPKGSFSTLEIQRTEQGDSAMYLCASSWGSGRNTGELFFGEGSRLTVL.

The CDR3 region is CASSLIGSGSNEQFF. The CDR3 coding sequence is TGCGCCAGCAGCTTGATCGGTAGCGGGAGCAATGAGCAGTTCTTC. The rearrangement joins TRBV5-1 to TRBJ2-1, with TRBD2 identical over 9 bases. Per germline, CDR1 SGHRS and CDR2 YFSETQ. J lost 6 bases, V lost 1 base, and 5 bases had no gene match. The CDR3 contains 15 residues.

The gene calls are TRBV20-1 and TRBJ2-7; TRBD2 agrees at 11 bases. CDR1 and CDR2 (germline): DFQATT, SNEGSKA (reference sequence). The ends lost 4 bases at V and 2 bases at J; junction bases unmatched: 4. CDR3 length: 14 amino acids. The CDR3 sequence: CSATGTSGAYEQYF. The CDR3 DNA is TGCAGTGCTACCGGGACTAGCGGAGCCTACGAGCAGTACTTC.

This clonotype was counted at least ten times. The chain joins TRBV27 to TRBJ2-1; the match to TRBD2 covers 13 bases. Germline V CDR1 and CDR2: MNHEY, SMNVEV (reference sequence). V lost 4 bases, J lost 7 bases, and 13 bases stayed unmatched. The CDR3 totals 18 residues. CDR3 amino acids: CASSSDKGLAGNRNEQFF. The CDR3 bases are TGTGCCAGCAGTTCTGATAAGGGACTAGCGGGAAATCGGAATGAGCAGTTCTTC.

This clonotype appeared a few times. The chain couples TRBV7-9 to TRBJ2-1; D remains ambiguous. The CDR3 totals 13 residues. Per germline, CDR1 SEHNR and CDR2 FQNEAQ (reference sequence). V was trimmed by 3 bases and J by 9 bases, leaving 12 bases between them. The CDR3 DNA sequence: TGTGCCAGCAGCTTTCGTACGCTTGGTGAGCAGTTCTTC. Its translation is CASSFRTLGEQFF.

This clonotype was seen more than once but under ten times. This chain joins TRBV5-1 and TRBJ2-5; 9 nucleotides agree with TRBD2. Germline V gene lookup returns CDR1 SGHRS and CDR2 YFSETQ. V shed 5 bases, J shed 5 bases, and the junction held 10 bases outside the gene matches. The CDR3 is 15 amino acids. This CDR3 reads CASRTGTSWRETQYF. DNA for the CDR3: TGCGCCAGCAGGACGGGGACTAGCTGGCGGGAGACCCAGTACTTC.

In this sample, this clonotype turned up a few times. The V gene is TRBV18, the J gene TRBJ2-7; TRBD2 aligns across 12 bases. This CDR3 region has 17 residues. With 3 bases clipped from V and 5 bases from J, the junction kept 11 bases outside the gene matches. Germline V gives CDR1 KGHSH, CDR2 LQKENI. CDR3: CASSPRTSGTLPNEQYV. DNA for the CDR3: TGTGCCAGCTCACCCAGGACTAGCGGGACCCTTCCTAACGAGCAGTACGTC.

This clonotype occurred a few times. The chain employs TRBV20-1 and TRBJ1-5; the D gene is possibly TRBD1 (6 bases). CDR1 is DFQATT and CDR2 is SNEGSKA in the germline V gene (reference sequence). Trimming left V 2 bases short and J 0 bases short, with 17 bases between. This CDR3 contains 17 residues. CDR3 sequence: CSARISLGQISNQPQHF. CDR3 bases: TGCAGTGCTAGAATCTCGCTGGGACAAATTAGCAATCAGCCCCAGCATTTT.

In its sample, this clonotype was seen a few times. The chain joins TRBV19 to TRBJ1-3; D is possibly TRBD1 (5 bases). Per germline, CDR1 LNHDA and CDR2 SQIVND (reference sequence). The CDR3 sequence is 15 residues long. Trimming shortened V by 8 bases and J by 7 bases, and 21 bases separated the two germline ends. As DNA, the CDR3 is TGTGCCAGTGCCATTGGGGGGACTACGGCGAACACCATATATTTT. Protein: CASAIGGTTANTIYF.

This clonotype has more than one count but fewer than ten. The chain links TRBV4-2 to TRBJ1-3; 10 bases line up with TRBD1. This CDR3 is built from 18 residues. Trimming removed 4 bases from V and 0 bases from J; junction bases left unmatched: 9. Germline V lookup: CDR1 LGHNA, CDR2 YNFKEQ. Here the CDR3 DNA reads TGTGCCAGCAGCCGCCGGGACAGGGGCCGTAGCTCTGGAAACACCATATATTTT. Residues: CASSRRDRGRSSGNTIYF.

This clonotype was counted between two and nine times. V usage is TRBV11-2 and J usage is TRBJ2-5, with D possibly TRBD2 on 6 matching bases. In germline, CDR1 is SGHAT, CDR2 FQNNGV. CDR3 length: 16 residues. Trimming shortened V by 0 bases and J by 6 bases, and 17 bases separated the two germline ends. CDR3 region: CASSLDRWEAQKTQYF. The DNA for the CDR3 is TGTGCCAGCAGCTTAGATAGGTGGGAGGCGCAAAAGACCCAGTACTTC.

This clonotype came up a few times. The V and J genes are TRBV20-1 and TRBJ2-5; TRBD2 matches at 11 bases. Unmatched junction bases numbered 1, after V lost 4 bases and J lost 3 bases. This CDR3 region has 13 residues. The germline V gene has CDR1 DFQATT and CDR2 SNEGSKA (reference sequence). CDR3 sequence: CSATLAGEETQYF. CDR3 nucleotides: TGCAGTGCTACACTAGCGGGAGAAGAGACCCAGTACTTC.

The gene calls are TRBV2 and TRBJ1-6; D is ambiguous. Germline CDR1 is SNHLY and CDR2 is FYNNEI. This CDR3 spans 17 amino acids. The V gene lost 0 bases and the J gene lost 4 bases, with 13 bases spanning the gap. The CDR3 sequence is CASSEALGTEYNSPLHF. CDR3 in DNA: TGTGCCAGCAGTGAAGCGCTAGGTACAGAGTATAATTCACCCCTCCACTTT. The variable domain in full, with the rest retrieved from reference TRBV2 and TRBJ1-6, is EPEVTQTPSHQVTQMGQEVILRCVPISNHLYFYWYRQILGQKVEFLVSFYNNEISEKSEIFDDQFSVERPDGSNFTLKIRSTKLEDSAMYFCASSEALGTEYNSPLHFGNGTRLTVT.

In nucleotides, the CDR3 is TGTGCCAGCTCACCGATGGCACTGGGAGAGACCCAGTACTTC. It yields the protein CASSPMALGETQYF. The chain is built from TRBV18 and TRBJ2-5; unclear D gene. Germline V gene sequence: CDR1 KGHSH, CDR2 LQKENI. V dropped 3 bases and J dropped 4 bases, with 12 bases sitting between them. CDR3 length: 14 residues.

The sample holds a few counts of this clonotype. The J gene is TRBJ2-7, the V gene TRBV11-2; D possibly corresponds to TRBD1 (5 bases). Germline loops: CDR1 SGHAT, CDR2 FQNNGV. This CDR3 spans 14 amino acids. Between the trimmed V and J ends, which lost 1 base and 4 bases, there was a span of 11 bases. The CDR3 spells CASSLVGRGYEQYF. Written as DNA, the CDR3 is TGTGCCAGCAGCTTAGTGGGAAGGGGTTACGAGCAGTACTTC. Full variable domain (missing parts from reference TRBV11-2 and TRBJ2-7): EAGVAQSPRYKIIEKRQSVAFWCNPISGHATLYWYQQILGQGPKLLIQFQNNGVVDDSQLPKDRFSAERLKGVDSTLKIQPAKLEDSAVYLCASSLVGRGYEQYFGPGTRLTVT.

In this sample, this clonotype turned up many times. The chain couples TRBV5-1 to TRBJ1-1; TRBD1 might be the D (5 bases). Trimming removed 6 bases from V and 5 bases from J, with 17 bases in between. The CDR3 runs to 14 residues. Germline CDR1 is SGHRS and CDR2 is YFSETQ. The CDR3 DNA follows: TGCGCCAGCACGGTGGGGGAAAGGACGACTGAAGCTTTCTTT. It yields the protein CASTVGERTTEAFF.

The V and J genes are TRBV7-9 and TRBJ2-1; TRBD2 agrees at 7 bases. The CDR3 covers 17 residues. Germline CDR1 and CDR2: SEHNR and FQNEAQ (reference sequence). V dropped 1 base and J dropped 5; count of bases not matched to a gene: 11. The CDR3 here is CASSLERAAGTHNEQFF. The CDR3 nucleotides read TGTGCCAGCAGCTTAGAGCGCGCAGCGGGAACCCACAATGAGCAGTTCTTC.